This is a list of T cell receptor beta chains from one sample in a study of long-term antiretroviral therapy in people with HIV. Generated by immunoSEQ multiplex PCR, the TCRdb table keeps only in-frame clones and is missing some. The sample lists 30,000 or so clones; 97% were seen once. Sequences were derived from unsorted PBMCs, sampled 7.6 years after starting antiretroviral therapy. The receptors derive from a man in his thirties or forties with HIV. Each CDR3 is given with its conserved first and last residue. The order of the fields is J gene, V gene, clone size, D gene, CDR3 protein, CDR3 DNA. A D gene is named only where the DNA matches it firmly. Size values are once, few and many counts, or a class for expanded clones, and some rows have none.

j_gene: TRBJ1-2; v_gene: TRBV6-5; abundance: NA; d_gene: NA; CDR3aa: CASSYAYGYTF; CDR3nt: TGTGCCAGCAGTTACGCGTATGGCTACACCTTC
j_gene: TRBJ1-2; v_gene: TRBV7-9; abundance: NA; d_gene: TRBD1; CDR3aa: CASSVDRGSGYTF; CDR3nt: TGTGCCAGCTCGGTGGACAGGGGGTCTGGCTACACCTTC
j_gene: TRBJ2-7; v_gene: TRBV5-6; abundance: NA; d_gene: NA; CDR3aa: CASSLETNEQYF; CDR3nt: TGTGCCAGCAGCTTGGAGACTAACGAGCAGTACTTC
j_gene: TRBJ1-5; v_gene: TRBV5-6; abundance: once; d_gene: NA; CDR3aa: CASSLAKGSSNQPQHF; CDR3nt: TGTGCCAGCAGCTTGGCCAAGGGCAGTAGCAATCAGCCCCAGCATTTT
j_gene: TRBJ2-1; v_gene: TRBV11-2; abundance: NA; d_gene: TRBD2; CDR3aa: CASRALAGRNNEQFF; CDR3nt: TGTGCCAGCAGGGCCCTAGCGGGGAGGAACAATGAGCAGTTCTTC
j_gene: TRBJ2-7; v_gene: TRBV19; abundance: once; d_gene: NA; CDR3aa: CATGQSYEQYF; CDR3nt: TGTGCCACAGGACAGTCCTACGAGCAGTACTTC
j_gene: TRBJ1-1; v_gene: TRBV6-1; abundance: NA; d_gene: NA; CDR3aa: CASSGSNTEAFF; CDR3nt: TGTGCCAGCAGTGGATCTAACACTGAAGCTTTCTTT
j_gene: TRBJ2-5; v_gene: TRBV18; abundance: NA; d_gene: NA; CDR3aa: CASSPGKETQYF; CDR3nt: TGTGCCAGCTCACCAGGGAAAGAGACCCAGTACTTC
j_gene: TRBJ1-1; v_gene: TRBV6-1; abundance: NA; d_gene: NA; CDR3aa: CASGPAGNTEAFF; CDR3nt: TGTGCCAGTGGCCCAGCAGGGAACACTGAAGCTTTCTTT
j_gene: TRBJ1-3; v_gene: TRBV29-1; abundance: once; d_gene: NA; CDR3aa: CSVESGRAGNTIYF; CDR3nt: TGCAGCGTTGAATCTGGCAGGGCTGGAAACACCATATATTTT
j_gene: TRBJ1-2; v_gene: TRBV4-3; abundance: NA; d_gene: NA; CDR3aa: CASSTRTAAPNYGYTF; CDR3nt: TGCGCCAGCAGCACACGGACCGCGGCGCCTAACTATGGCTACACCTTC
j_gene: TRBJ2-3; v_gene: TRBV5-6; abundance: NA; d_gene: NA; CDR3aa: CASSFQGDRADTQYF; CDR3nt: TGTGCCAGCAGCTTCCAGGGAGATAGGGCAGATACGCAGTATTTT
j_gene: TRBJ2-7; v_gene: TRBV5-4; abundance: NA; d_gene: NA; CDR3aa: CASSLSGVRGNEQYF; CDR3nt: TGTGCCAGCAGCTTGTCGGGCGTCAGAGGAAACGAGCAGTACTTC
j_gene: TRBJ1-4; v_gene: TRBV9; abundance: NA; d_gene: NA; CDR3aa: CASSVEGRLNEKLFF; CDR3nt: TGTGCCAGCAGCGTAGAAGGCAGACTAAATGAAAAACTGTTTTTT
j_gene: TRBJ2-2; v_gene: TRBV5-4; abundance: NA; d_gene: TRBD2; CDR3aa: CASSFTSGSSGELFF; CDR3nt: TGTGCCAGCAGCTTTACTAGCGGGAGTTCCGGGGAGCTGTTTTTT
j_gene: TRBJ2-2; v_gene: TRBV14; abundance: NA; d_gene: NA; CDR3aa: CASSTRGMGELFF; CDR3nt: TGTGCCAGCAGCACACGCGGGATGGGGGAGCTGTTTTTT
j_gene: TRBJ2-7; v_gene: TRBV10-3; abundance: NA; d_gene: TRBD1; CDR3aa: CAISDAGTGGYEQYF; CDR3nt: TGTGCCATCAGTGATGCCGGGACAGGGGGCTACGAGCAGTACTTC
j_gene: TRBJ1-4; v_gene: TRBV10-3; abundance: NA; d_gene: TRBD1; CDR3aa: CAISESRQGAATNEKLFF; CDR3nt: TGTGCCATCAGTGAGTCTCGCCAGGGGGCAGCAACTAATGAAAAACTGTTTTTT
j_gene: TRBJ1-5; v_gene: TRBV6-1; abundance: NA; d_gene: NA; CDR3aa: CASSEGGRGTFSNQPQHF; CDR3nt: TGTGCCAGCAGTGAAGGTGGGAGGGGTACTTTCAGCAATCAGCCCCAGCATTTT
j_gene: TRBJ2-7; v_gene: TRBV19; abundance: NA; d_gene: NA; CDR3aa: CASSSSGAGEEQYF; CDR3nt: TGTGCCAGTAGTAGTTCGGGGGCCGGTGAAGAGCAGTACTTC